A selection of T cell receptor beta chains follows, all from one sample in a study of blood T cell repertoires in COVID-19. The assay was immunoSEQ multiplex PCR, and TCRdb's table has in-frame clones only and misses some. The repertoire holds under 250,000 clones, with 84% as singletons. Sequenced material: peripheral blood. These receptors came from a woman aged 40 to 50 who had recovered from COVID-19. CDR3s leave out the opening cysteine and the closing phenylalanine or tryptophan. Each record gives: J gene, V gene, CDR3 protein.

J: TRBJ2-5
V: TRBV24-1
CDR3: ATSVGGSKETQY

J: TRBJ2-3
V: TRBV2
CDR3: ASSGDRTDTQY

J: TRBJ2-7
V: TRBV5-5
CDR3: ASNSNPGLASYEQY

J: TRBJ2-5
V: TRBV15
CDR3: ATSRGLAGWQETQY

J: TRBJ1-3
V: TRBV24-1
CDR3: ATSDPGQGNTIY

J: TRBJ2-1
V: TRBV9
CDR3: ASSVAGDSYNEQF

J: TRBJ2-5
V: TRBV19
CDR3: ASSKSAREKVTQY

J: TRBJ1-1
V: TRBV7-9
CDR3: AAEVGSNTEAF

J: TRBJ1-2
V: TRBV3-1/TRBV3-2
CDR3: ASSQDPGLTRGYT

J: TRBJ1-6
V: TRBV7-9
CDR3: ASSSDRGNSPLH

J: TRBJ1-3
V: TRBV29-1
CDR3: SVASAWTGAGNTIY

J: TRBJ1-1
V: TRBV18
CDR3: ASSPPSPNTEAF

J: TRBJ1-1
V: TRBV18
CDR3: ASSPPGVYTEAF

J: TRBJ2-7
V: TRBV30
CDR3: AWSFTGRAYEQY

J: TRBJ1-4
V: TRBV10-1
CDR3: ASSEDRGGEKLF

J: TRBJ1-4
V: TRBV6-5
CDR3: ASFIGQAGEKLF

J: TRBJ2-3
V: TRBV3-1/TRBV3-2
CDR3: ASSPFGAVEGDTQY

J: TRBJ2-3
V: TRBV27
CDR3: ASSRLLAGGTDTQY

J: TRBJ2-2
V: TRBV28
CDR3: ASSLNRATGELF

J: TRBJ2-1
V: TRBV7-2
CDR3: ASSPQGGDNEQF

J: TRBJ2-1
V: TRBV7-9
CDR3: ASSLERGGEVNEQF

J: TRBJ2-5
V: TRBV30
CDR3: AWSPGETQY

J: TRBJ2-7
V: TRBV15
CDR3: ATSLQAGLSYEQY

J: TRBJ2-3
V: TRBV29-1
CDR3: SVRLAGGTDTQY

J: TRBJ1-4
V: TRBV28
CDR3: ASSLYRGGEKLF

J: TRBJ2-1
V: TRBV3-1/TRBV3-2
CDR3: ASSQGWQGYYNEQF

J: TRBJ2-5
V: TRBV29-1
CDR3: SVEEIGRETQY

J: TRBJ2-7
V: TRBV28
CDR3: ASSFPTPGTGRDEQY

J: TRBJ2-7
V: TRBV7-9
CDR3: ASSAGLESYEQY

J: TRBJ2-2
V: TRBV6-5
CDR3: ASSSGTLTGELF

J: TRBJ1-2
V: TRBV29-1
CDR3: SVESGTFYGYT

J: TRBJ1-2
V: TRBV30
CDR3: AWSPKGTGVDGYT

J: TRBJ2-7
V: TRBV3-1/TRBV3-2
CDR3: ASSLRPSGVYEQY

J: TRBJ2-2
V: TRBV24-1
CDR3: ATSSSRTVNTGELF

J: TRBJ1-3
V: TRBV19
CDR3: ATGGRGIGGNTIY

J: TRBJ1-5
V: TRBV6-5
CDR3: ASRFTGISNQPQH

J: TRBJ2-7
V: TRBV7-9
CDR3: ASSPPGVSSYEQY

J: TRBJ1-2
V: TRBV2
CDR3: ASRGGQVENYGYT

J: TRBJ1-5
V: TRBV19
CDR3: ASRVGQSNQPQH

J: TRBJ2-7
V: TRBV11-2
CDR3: ASSLSLASYEQY

J: TRBJ1-5
V: TRBV18
CDR3: ASSPRGTGGGNQPQH

J: TRBJ1-3
V: TRBV6-1
CDR3: ASSDLVGVAGNTIY

J: TRBJ2-7
V: TRBV6-5
CDR3: ASSYSRRYRDLY

J: TRBJ2-1
V: TRBV18
CDR3: ASSNREAGGFNEQF

J: TRBJ1-1
V: TRBV5-6
CDR3: ASSSTTGGRTEAF

J: TRBJ2-5
V: TRBV5-1
CDR3: ASSSTRRGAVETQY

J: TRBJ1-6
V: TRBV30
CDR3: AWSAPSSSYNSPLH

J: TRBJ2-3
V: TRBV4-1
CDR3: ASKTGQGASDTQY

J: TRBJ2-2
V: TRBV5-1
CDR3: ASSSLGVGTGELF

J: TRBJ2-1
V: TRBV5-1
CDR3: ASSSEAGGFYNEQF

J: TRBJ1-4
V: TRBV19
CDR3: ASSIAGYGEKLF

J: TRBJ1-1
V: TRBV14
CDR3: ASSPRSGMNTEAF

J: TRBJ2-7
V: TRBV28
CDR3: ASSPGQGGTYEQY

J: TRBJ2-1
V: TRBV5-8
CDR3: ASSRDRGSYNEQF